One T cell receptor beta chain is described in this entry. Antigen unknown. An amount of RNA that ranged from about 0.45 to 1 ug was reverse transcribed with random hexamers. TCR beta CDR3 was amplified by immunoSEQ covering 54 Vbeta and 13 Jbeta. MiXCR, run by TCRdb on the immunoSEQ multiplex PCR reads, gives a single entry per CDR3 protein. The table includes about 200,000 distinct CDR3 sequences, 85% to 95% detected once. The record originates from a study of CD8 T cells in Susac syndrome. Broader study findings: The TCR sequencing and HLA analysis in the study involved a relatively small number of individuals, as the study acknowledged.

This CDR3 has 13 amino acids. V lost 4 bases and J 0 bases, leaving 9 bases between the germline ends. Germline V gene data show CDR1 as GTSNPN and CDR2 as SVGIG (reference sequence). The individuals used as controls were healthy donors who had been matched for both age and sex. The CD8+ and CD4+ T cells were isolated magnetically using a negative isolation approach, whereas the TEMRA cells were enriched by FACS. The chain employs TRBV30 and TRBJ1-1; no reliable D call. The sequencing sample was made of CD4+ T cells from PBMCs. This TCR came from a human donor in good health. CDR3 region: CAWNSNMNTEAFF. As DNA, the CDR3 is TGTGCCTGGAACTCTAATATGAACACTGAAGCTTTCTTT.